These T cell receptor beta chains were read from a single sample in a study of blood T cell repertoires in COVID-19. The repertoire was sequenced with immunoSEQ multiplex PCR; TCRdb's copy has only in-frame clones and lacks some. This sample has more than 95,000 clones, with 90% to 95% found just once. The specimen sequenced was peripheral blood. These TCRs come from a human donor in a cohort sampled during active COVID-19. Both conserved end residues are part of each CDR3. The D gene is left open where the match is weak.

j_gene | d_gene | v_gene | CDR3nt | CDR3aa
TRBJ1-6 | - | TRBV9 | TGTGCCAGCAGCGCGGACAGTAGCTCCTATAATTCACCCCTCCACTTT | CASSADSSSYNSPLHF
TRBJ2-3 | TRBD1 | TRBV6-1 | TGTGCCAGCAGTGAACAGGGGGCAGATACGCAGTATTTT | CASSEQGADTQYF
TRBJ2-7 | - | TRBV5-1 | TGCGCCAGCAGCTTGGTCGGGGATAACTCGAAGCAGTACTTC | CASSLVGDNSKQYF
TRBJ2-3 | - | TRBV9 | TGTGCCAGCAGCGTAGAGGGGGGGGCAGATACGCAGTATTTT | CASSVEGGADTQYF
TRBJ1-5 | TRBD1 | TRBV4-1 | TGCGCCAGCAGCCGGGGGACAGGTGTCAATCAGCCCCAGCATTTT | CASSRGTGVNQPQHF
TRBJ2-7 | - | TRBV11-2 | TGTGCCAGCAGCCCCCTATCCGAATCCCAGCAGTACTTC | CASSPLSESQQYF
TRBJ1-2 | - | TRBV12-3/TRBV12-4 | TGTGCCAGCAGTCAACGACAGATAGGCTACACCTTC | CASSQRQIGYTF
TRBJ2-3 | - | TRBV30 | TGTGCCTGTCGCCTTCGAGGAGCGACAGATACGCAGTATTTT | CACRLRGATDTQYF
TRBJ1-1 | - | TRBV30 | TGTGCCTGGAGTGTATCATCGCCCGGGGGTCTTAGGGACACTGAAGCTTTCTTT | CAWSVSSPGGLRDTEAFF
TRBJ2-7 | - | TRBV28 | TGTGCCAGCAACCTCGCGAGTAGCTACTACGAGCAGTACTTC | CASNLASSYYEQYF
TRBJ1-1 | TRBD1 | TRBV7-8 | TGTGCCAGCAGCAATGACAGGGACCGGGATGAAGCTTTCTTT | CASSNDRDRDEAFF
TRBJ1-2 | TRBD1 | TRBV12-3/TRBV12-4 | TGTGCCAGCCTGAAGACAGGGTACTATGGCTACACCTTC | CASLKTGYYGYTF
TRBJ2-1 | - | TRBV9 | TGTGCCAGCAGCGTAGGGGGGCGGGGGAGGGACAATGAGCAGTTCTTC | CASSVGGRGRDNEQFF